This paragraph covers one TCR beta chain sequence. The sample originates from a study of shared clonotypes between healthy human individuals. Trimming cost V 4 bases and J 2 bases, with 7 bases left between them. In germline, CDR1 is SGHRS, CDR2 YFSETQ. This CDR3 comprises 14 residues. The test was conducted at deep level. Genomic DNA belonging to each subset was distributed in equal measure over several immunoSEQ plates. Repertoires were generated with immunoSEQ multiplex PCR, while TCRdb's copy carries only in-frame clones and drops some. The table includes about 2.3 million clones, approximately 95% detected once.

The V call is TRBV5-1, the J call TRBJ2-6; D unclear. Sequencing was carried out using naive CD4+ T cells from PBMCs. The sample's subset: CD45RA+ positively selected. The receptor's source is a man aged 18 to 30 in good health. Some clones in this sample may be carry-over from other donors' samples. CDR3: CASSTGTGANVLTF. The CDR3 nucleotides read TGCGCCAGCAGCACGGGCACTGGGGCCAACGTCCTGACTTTC. Drawing the rest from reference TRBV5-1 and TRBJ2-6, the complete variable domain is KAGVTQTPRYLIKTRGQQVTLSCSPISGHRSVSWYQQTPGQGLQFLFEYFSETQRNKGNFPGRFSGRQFSNSRSEMNVSTLELGDSALYLCASSTGTGANVLTFGAGSRLTVL.